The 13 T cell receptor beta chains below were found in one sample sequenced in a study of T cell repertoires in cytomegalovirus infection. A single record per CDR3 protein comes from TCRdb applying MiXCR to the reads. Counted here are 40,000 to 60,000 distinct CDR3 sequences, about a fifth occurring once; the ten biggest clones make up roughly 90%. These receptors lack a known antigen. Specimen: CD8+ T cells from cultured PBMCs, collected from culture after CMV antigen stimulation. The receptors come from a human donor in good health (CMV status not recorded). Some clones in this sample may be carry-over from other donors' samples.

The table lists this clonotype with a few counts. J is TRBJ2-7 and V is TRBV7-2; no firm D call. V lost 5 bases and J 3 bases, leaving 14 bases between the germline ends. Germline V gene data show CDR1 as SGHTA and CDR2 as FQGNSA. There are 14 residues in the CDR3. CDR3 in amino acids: CASSPDPVDYEQYF. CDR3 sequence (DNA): TGTGCCAGCAGCCCGGACCCGGTGGACTACGAGCAGTACTTC.

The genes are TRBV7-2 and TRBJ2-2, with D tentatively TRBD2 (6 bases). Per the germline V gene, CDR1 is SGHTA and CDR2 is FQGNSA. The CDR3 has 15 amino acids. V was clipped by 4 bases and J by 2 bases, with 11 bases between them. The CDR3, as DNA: TGTGCCAGCAGCTCGGGACTTGGAAACACCGGGGAGCTGTTTTTT. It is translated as CASSSGLGNTGELFF.

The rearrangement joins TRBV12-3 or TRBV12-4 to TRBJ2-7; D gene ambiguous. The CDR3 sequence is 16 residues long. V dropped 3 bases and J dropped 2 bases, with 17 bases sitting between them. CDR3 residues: CASSLNRPQLTYEQYF. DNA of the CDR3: TGTGCCAGCAGTTTGAACAGACCTCAATTAACCTACGAGCAGTACTTC.

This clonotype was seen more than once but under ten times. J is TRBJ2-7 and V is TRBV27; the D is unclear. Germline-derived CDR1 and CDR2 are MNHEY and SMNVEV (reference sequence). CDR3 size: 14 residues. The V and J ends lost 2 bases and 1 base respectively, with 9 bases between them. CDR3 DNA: TGTGCCAGCAGTTTAACAGCTATTTCCTACGAGCAGTACTTC. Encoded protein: CASSLTAISYEQYF.

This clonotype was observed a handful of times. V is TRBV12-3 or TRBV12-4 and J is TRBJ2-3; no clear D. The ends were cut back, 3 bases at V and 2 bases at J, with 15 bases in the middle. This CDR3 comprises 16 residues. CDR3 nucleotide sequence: TGTGCCAGCAGTTTTACGGGTAGACAAATCACAGATACGCAGTATTTT. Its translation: CASSFTGRQITDTQYF.

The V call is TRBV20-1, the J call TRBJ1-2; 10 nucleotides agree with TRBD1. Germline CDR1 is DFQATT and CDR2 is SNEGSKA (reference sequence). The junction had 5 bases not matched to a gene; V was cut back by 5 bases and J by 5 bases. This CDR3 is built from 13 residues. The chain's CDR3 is CSAARQGAYGYTF. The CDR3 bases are TGCAGTGCTGCACGACAGGGGGCTTATGGCTACACCTTC.

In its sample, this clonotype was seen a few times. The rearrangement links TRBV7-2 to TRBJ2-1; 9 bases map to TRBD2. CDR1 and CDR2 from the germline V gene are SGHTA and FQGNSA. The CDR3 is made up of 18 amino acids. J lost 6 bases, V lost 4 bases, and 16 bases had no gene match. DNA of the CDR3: TGTGCCAGCAGCTACCGACTAGCGGTCTCTCCCCTATCCAATGAGCAGTTCTTC. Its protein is CASSYRLAVSPLSNEQFF.

CDR3 nucleotide sequence: TGTGCCAGCAGTTTAGAGAGCGGGAGTGGTACAGATACGCAGTATTTT. It yields the protein CASSLESGSGTDTQYF. The V and J genes are TRBV6-1 and TRBJ2-3; 8 bases match TRBD2. V lost 5 bases and J lost 3; bases outside the gene matches: 10. The CDR3 totals 16 residues. Germline assignment: CDR1 MNHNS and CDR2 SASEGT.

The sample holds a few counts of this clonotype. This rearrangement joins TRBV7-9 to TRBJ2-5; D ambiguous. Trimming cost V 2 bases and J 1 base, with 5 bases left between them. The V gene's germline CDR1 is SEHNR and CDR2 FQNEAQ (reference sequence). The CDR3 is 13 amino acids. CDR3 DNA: TGTGCCAGCAGCTTAAACAGCCAAGAGACCCAGTACTTC. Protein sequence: CASSLNSQETQYF.

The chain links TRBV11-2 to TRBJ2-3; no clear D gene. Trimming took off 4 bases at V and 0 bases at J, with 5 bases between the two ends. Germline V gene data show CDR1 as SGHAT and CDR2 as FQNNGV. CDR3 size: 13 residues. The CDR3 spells CASSYYSTDTQYF. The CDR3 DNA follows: TGTGCCAGCAGCTACTACAGCACAGATACGCAGTATTTT.

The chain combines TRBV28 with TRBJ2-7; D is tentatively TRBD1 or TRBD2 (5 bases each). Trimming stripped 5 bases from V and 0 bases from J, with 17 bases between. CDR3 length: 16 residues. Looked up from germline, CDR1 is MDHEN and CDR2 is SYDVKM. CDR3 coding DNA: TGTGCCAGCAGTCGGGTTGGGGGTGCCTACTCCTACGAGCAGTACTTC. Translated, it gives CASSRVGGAYSYEQYF.

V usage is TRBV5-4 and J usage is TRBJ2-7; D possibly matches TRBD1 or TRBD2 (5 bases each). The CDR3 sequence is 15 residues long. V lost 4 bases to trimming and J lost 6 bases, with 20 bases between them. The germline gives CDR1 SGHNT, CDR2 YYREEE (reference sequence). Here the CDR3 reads CASSLSPGPIIEQYF. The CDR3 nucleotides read TGTGCCAGCAGCCTATCCCCGGGGCCTATTATCGAGCAGTACTTC.

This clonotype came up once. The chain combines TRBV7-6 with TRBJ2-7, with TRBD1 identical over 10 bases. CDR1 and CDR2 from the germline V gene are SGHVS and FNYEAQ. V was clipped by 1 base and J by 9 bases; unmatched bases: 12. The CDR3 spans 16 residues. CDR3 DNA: TGTGCCAGCAGCTTAGGCTTGGACAGGGGGTTTGAAGTGCAGTACTTC. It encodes CASSLGLDRGFEVQYF.